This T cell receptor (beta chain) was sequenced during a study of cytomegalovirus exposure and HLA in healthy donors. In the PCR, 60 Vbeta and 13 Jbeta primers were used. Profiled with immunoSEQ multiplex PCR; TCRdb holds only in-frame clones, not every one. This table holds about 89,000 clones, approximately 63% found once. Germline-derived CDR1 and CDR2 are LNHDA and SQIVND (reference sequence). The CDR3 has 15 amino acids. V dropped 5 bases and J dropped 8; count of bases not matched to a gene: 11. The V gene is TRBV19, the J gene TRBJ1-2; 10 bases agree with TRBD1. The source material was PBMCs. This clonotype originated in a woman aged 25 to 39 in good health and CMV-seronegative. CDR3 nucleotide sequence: TGTGCCAGTAGTCAAGGGACAGGGGTCCGAGGAGGCTACACCTTC. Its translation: CASSQGTGVRGGYTF.